Below, 4 T cell receptor beta chains from the same sample are listed, as sequenced in a study of T cells in Graves' hyperthyroidism and ophthalmopathy. The CDR3 regions of TCR beta were amplified from RNA transcripts. First-round RT-PCR targeting the TCR CDR3 was performed with the HTBI primer set. TCRdb passed the multiplex PCR reads through MiXCR, listing each CDR3 protein once. The sample has about 380,000 distinct CDR3 sequences, roughly 18% seen once; the top ten hold 35% to 45%. The source material was blood. These receptors were collected from a man aged 18 to 29 with Graves' ophthalmopathy.

V usage is TRBV2 and J usage is TRBJ2-7; D uncertain. V was trimmed by 2 bases and J by 0 bases, leaving 11 bases between them. CDR3 length: 15 amino acids. Germline CDR1 and CDR2: SNHLY and FYNNEI. The CDR3 loop reads CASSEKATSSYEQYF. CDR3 coding DNA: TGTGCCAGCAGTGAAAAAGCGACGAGCTCCTACGAGCAGTACTTC.

The rearrangement joins TRBV12-3 or TRBV12-4 to TRBJ1-3, with D possibly being TRBD1 (6 bases). The CDR3 is 15 residues long. V shed 3 bases and J shed 1 base, with 10 bases lying between them. CDR3 in DNA: TGTGCCAGCAGTTTCACGGGGGCTTCTGGAAACACCATATATTTT. Translated: CASSFTGASGNTIYF.

This clonotype was counted ten times or more. CDR3 sequence: CASSLVPGAINNEQFF. In DNA, the CDR3 is TGCGCCAGCAGCTTGGTCCCGGGGGCCATAAACAATGAGCAGTTCTTC. This chain uses TRBV5-1 with TRBJ2-1; D tentatively fits TRBD1 or TRBD2 (6 bases each). The CDR3 loop spans 16 amino acids. Germline assignment: CDR1 SGHRS and CDR2 YFSETQ. With 0 bases removed from V and 5 bases from J, the gap between germline ends came to 15 bases.

For this clonotype: The junction departs from germline at one end; a sequencing error may be responsible. The chain recombines TRBV6-1 with TRBJ2-2, with a possible D match to TRBD1 (6 bases). This CDR3 region has 14 residues. The V gene's germline CDR1 is MNHNS and CDR2 SASEGT. CDR3 sequence: CTSRLGQLTGELFF. The CDR3 nucleotides read TGTACCAGCAGACTTGGACAGCTCACCGGGGAGCTGTTTTTT.